The 21 T cell receptor beta chains in this list originate from one sample, sequenced in a study of cytomegalovirus exposure and HLA in healthy donors. The PCR was carried out with 60 Vbeta primers and 13 Jbeta primers. Profiling relied on immunoSEQ multiplex PCR, and the TCRdb table lists in-frame clones only, not all of them. The data hold about 180,000 clones, with under 85% observed a single time. Source material: PBMCs. These receptors originate from a human donor in good health.

The chain links TRBV7-3 to TRBJ1-6, with TRBD1 as a possible D gene (5 bases). CDR3 size: 13 residues. Germline V gene data show CDR1 as SGHTA and CDR2 as FQGTGA. V was pared by 6 bases and J by 5 bases, with 8 bases between. The CDR3 spells CASRGLHNSPLHF. The CDR3 DNA sequence: TGTGCCAGCAGGGGACTTCATAATTCACCCCTCCACTTT.

The rearrangement uses TRBV7-2 and TRBJ1-2, with TRBD1 as a possible D gene (5 bases). Trimming stripped 5 bases from V and 7 bases from J, with 8 bases between. This CDR3 contains 11 residues. Germline V gene lookup returns CDR1 SGHTA and CDR2 FQGNSA. For the CDR3, the DNA is TGTGCCAGCAGCCCAAGGGGTGGCTACACCTTC. This codes for CASSPRGGYTF.

V and J are TRBV4-1 and TRBJ1-1; 8 bases map to TRBD1. With V trimmed by 4 bases and J by 1 base, 2 bases remained unmatched. Per germline, CDR1 MGHRA and CDR2 YSYEKL. CDR3 length equals 14 residues. As DNA, the CDR3 is TGCGCCAGCAGCCCTGGGACAGGGAACACTGAAGCTTTCTTT. Encoded protein: CASSPGTGNTEAFF.

This clone was seen only a few times. This chain connects TRBV4-2 to TRBJ2-1; 8 bases agree with TRBD2. This CDR3 comprises 16 residues. V lost 5 bases and J lost 2; bases outside the gene matches: 8. CDR1 is LGHNA and CDR2 is YNFKEQ in the germline V gene. DNA of the CDR3: TGTGCCAGCAGCAAACAACGGGGGGGCGCCTACAATGAGCAGTTCTTC. Its protein product is CASSKQRGGAYNEQFF.

The J gene is TRBJ2-5, the V gene TRBV9; 10 bases map to TRBD2. CDR1 is SGDLS, CDR2 YYNGEE, per germline. V was pared by 0 bases and J by 5 bases, with 7 bases of the junction left unmatched. This CDR3 is 16 amino acids long. The CDR3 DNA is TGTGCCAGCAGCGTAGTACCTAGCGGGGGACGGGAGACCCAGTACTTC. It codes for CASSVVPSGGRETQYF.

The chain employs TRBV9 and TRBJ1-1; TRBD1 matches 10 bases. The ends lost 0 bases at V and 5 bases at J; junction bases unmatched: 13. Germline V CDR1 and CDR2: SGDLS, YYNGEE. CDR3 length: 18 amino acids. The CDR3 DNA follows: TGTGCCAGCAGCGTAGGTTTATGGGGGGACAGGGGTGAGACTGAAGCTTTCTTT. Amino acid sequence: CASSVGLWGDRGETEAFF. The full variable domain, its missing parts supplied by reference TRBV9 and TRBJ1-1, is DSGVTQTPKHLITATGQRVTLRCSPRSGDLSVYWYQQSLDQGLQFLIQYYNGEERAKGNILERFSAQQFPDLHSELNLSSLELGDSALYFCASSVGLWGDRGETEAFFGQGTRLTVV.

This clone has a handful of counts. The chain joins TRBV5-1 to TRBJ1-2; 8 bases map to TRBD1. The CDR3 is made up of 15 amino acids. The junction had 10 bases not matched to a gene; V was cut back by 5 bases and J by 4 bases. In germline, CDR1 is SGHRS, CDR2 YFSETQ. CDR3 in amino acids: CASRQDRALGYGYTF. In DNA, the CDR3 is TGCGCCAGCAGACAGGACAGGGCTCTTGGCTATGGCTACACCTTC.

The sample holds a few counts of this clone. The chain carries TRBV5-4 and TRBJ1-5; 7 positions match TRBD1. V dropped 4 bases and J dropped 8; count of bases not matched to a gene: 15. Germline V CDR1 and CDR2: SGHNT, YYREEE (reference sequence). CDR3 length: 16 amino acids. The CDR3 DNA sequence: TGTGCCAGCAGCCGGGACAGTGGTAGATTAGGGGAGCCCCAGCATTTT. This translates into CASSRDSGRLGEPQHF.

The genes are TRBV19 and TRBJ2-3; D perhaps matches TRBD2 (6 bases). The CDR3 totals 15 residues. Deletions cut 5 bases from V and 2 bases from J, with 14 bases between. CDR1 LNHDA and CDR2 SQIVND come from the germline V gene (reference sequence). For the CDR3, the DNA is TGTGCCAGTAGTTCCTTAGCGGAACTCACAGATACGCAGTATTTT. The encoded protein is CASSSLAELTDTQYF.

V and J are TRBV29-1 and TRBJ2-5; 7 bases match TRBD2. Trimming removed 6 bases from V and 1 base from J; junction bases left unmatched: 11. The CDR3 is 15 amino acids. Germline CDR1 SQVTM, CDR2 ANQGSEA. The CDR3 region is CSVSNPSSGQETQYF. The CDR3 DNA reads TGCAGCGTATCAAACCCCTCTAGCGGCCAAGAGACCCAGTACTTC.

This clone occurred once. V usage is TRBV5-1 and J usage is TRBJ2-3, with 10 nucleotides matching TRBD1. The CDR3 runs 14 residues. Losses at the gene ends were 4 bases for V and 5 bases for J; bases not matched to a gene: 4. The germline gives CDR1 SGHRS, CDR2 YFSETQ. As DNA, the CDR3 is TGCGCCAGCAGCCCAGGACAGGGGGTAGATACGCAGTATTTT. Amino acids: CASSPGQGVDTQYF.

This rearrangement joins TRBV9 to TRBJ2-2; the D gene is possibly TRBD1 (6 bases). V was trimmed by 0 bases and J by 4 bases, leaving 10 bases between them. CDR1 is SGDLS and CDR2 is YYNGEE in the germline V gene. The CDR3 spans 15 residues. This CDR3 reads CASSVEGQPTGELFF. The CDR3 coding sequence is TGTGCCAGCAGCGTAGAAGGACAGCCCACCGGGGAGCTGTTTTTT.

The chain joins TRBV5-1 to TRBJ1-4; D is perhaps TRBD1 (5 bases). CDR3 length: 16 residues. Germline V gives CDR1 SGHRS, CDR2 YFSETQ. The V end was cut by 7 bases, the J end by 2 bases, with 18 bases between. The CDR3 DNA sequence: TGCGCCAGCCGAAGGGACCCCGGGAGTACTAATGAAAAACTGTTTTTT. Encoded protein: CASRRDPGSTNEKLFF.

The chain is built from TRBV25-1 and TRBJ1-2; no reliable D call. CDR3 size: 15 residues. Trimming pared 4 bases from V and 7 bases from J, leaving 19 bases between. Per the germline V gene, CDR1 is MGHDK and CDR2 is SYGVNS. The DNA for the CDR3 is TGTGCCAGCAGTGTGCAAGACACCCTTCTGTCTGGCTACACCTTC. It encodes CASSVQDTLLSGYTF.

The rearrangement uses TRBV12-5 and TRBJ2-2, with TRBD2 matching 7 bases. Germline V gene lookup returns CDR1 LGHNT and CDR2 FRNRAP. The ends lost 2 bases at V and 5 bases at J; junction bases unmatched: 5. The CDR3 consists of 15 residues. As DNA, the CDR3 is TGTGCTAGTGGTTTGCCAACGGGGGGTACCGGGGAGCTGTTTTTT. Its translation: CASGLPTGGTGELFF. Using reference TRBV12-5 and TRBJ2-2 for the parts outside the CDR3, the full variable domain is DARVTQTPRHKVTEMGQEVTMRCQPILGHNTVFWYRQTMMQGLELLAYFRNRAPLDDSGMPKDRFSAEMPDATLATLKIQPSEPRDSAVYFCASGLPTGGTGELFFGEGSRLTVL.

The chain recombines TRBV6-5 with TRBJ2-7; 11 nucleotides match TRBD2. Germline V gene data show CDR1 as MNHEY and CDR2 as SVGAGI. The CDR3 is 14 residues long. J lost 3 bases, V lost 6 bases, and 4 bases had no gene match. The chain's CDR3 is CASRLAGERYEQYF. The CDR3 DNA reads as TGTGCCAGCAGACTAGCGGGGGAGCGCTACGAGCAGTACTTC.

The V and J genes are TRBV9 and TRBJ2-7, with 10 bases aligning to TRBD2. Germline V gene sequence: CDR1 SGDLS, CDR2 YYNGEE. After removal of 2 bases from V and 1 base from J, the junction contained 3 bases not matched to a gene. This CDR3 region has 15 residues. CDR3 amino acids: CASSVIAGGSYEQYF. As DNA, the CDR3 is TGTGCCAGCAGCGTCATAGCGGGGGGTTCCTACGAGCAGTACTTC.

CDR3 region: CATSRELVAGGSYEQYF. The CDR3 nucleotides are TGTGCCACCAGCAGAGAGCTTGTTGCGGGGGGGTCCTACGAGCAGTACTTC. This chain joins TRBV15 and TRBJ2-7; the match to TRBD2 covers 9 bases. This CDR3 spans 17 amino acids. CDR1 LNHNV and CDR2 YYDKDF come from the germline V gene (reference sequence). V trimming: 0 bases; J trimming: 1 base; junction bases outside the gene matches: 7.

The sample holds one count of this clone. The chain is built from TRBV11-2 and TRBJ1-4; tentatively, D is TRBD1 (6 bases). The CDR3 extends over 16 amino acids. CDR1 is SGHAT and CDR2 is FQNNGV in the germline V gene. V gave up 1 base and J gave up 0 bases, with 9 bases separating them. The CDR3 reads CASSLGRTATNEKLFF. The CDR3 DNA sequence: TGTGCCAGCAGCTTAGGCCGGACAGCAACTAATGAAAAACTGTTTTTT. The full variable domain, rest sourced from reference TRBV11-2 and TRBJ1-4, is EAGVAQSPRYKIIEKRQSVAFWCNPISGHATLYWYQQILGQGPKLLIQFQNNGVVDDSQLPKDRFSAERLKGVDSTLKIQPAKLEDSAVYLCASSLGRTATNEKLFFGSGTQLSVL.

This clone was seen more than once but under ten times. V is TRBV13 and J is TRBJ2-3, with D possibly being TRBD1 (6 bases). CDR1 PRHDT and CDR2 FYEKMQ come from the germline V gene (reference sequence). The length of the CDR3 is 15 residues. The V and J ends lost 3 bases and 4 bases respectively, with 14 bases between them. DNA for the CDR3: TGTGCCAGCAGCTTTAACCGGAGACAGGCAGATACGCAGTATTTT. Its protein product is CASSFNRRQADTQYF.

The J gene is TRBJ2-3, the V gene TRBV13; 10 positions match TRBD2. V gave up 1 base and J gave up 3 bases; unmatched junction bases: 1. CDR1 and CDR2 (germline): PRHDT, FYEKMQ (reference sequence). This CDR3 has 15 residues. DNA for the CDR3: TGTGCCAGCAGCTTAGTTAGCGGGGGGACAGATACGCAGTATTTT. Translation gives CASSLVSGGTDTQYF.